This is a list of T cell receptor beta chains from one sample in a study of shared clonotypes between healthy human individuals. Data came from immunoSEQ multiplex PCR; TCRdb stores just in-frame clones and leaves some out. The data contain 1.5 million to 2.5 million clones, roughly 94% of them singletons. What was sequenced was naive CD8+ T cells sorted from blood. The receptors were sampled from a man between 18 and 35 years old in good health. Both conserved end residues are part of each CDR3.

TRBV6-5	TRBJ2-3	CASSYSASGGADTQYF
TRBV19	TRBJ1-1	CASRADEVQNTEAFF
TRBV28	TRBJ1-1	CASSSRLNTEAFF
TRBV21-1	TRBJ2-5	CASSKRRDRGRVETQYF
TRBV29-1	TRBJ2-2	CSVESVGELFF
TRBV28	TRBJ1-2	CASSLRGDPFSGYGYTF
TRBV4-1	TRBJ2-1	CASSLQGTGFSGGPGNEQFF
TRBV7-8	TRBJ1-1	CASSLWAGAEAFF
TRBV18	TRBJ2-7	CASSLNGDREFSYEQYF
TRBV27	TRBJ2-7	CASSLLGGRGSYEQYF
TRBV2	TRBJ2-7	CASRKLGADEQYF
TRBV27	TRBJ2-7	CASSFLGSNYEQYF
TRBV7-9	TRBJ1-6	CASSQTQQSNSPLHF
TRBV6-1	TRBJ1-3	CASSEAGPFSGNTIYF
TRBV21-1	TRBJ2-1	CTNSTWGGQFF
TRBV7-2	TRBJ2-5	CASSQTSGGGAFETQYF
TRBV6-5	TRBJ1-1	CASSPRTGLAEAFF
TRBV11-1	TRBJ2-7	CASRNLIGNEQYF
TRBV6-5	TRBJ1-2	CASSYRDSWRRYGYTF
TRBV30	TRBJ2-2	CASTMAGELFF
TRBV7-9	TRBJ1-1	CASSLVSEGGPEAFF
TRBV28	TRBJ1-2	CASSPQPFYNYGYTF
TRBV6-5	TRBJ1-1	CASSYSGGSEAFF
TRBV7-8	TRBJ2-3	CASSLEEVGTGEDTQYF
TRBV4-1	TRBJ2-7	CASSLRLSGSFYEQYF
TRBV27	TRBJ2-7	CASSPAGRNSYEQYF
TRBV28	TRBJ2-3	CASSLVLAGGPDSTDTQYF
TRBV19	TRBJ2-7	CATSIDAYEQYF
TRBV27	TRBJ1-6	CASTRAGPYNSPLHF
TRBV2	TRBJ2-5	CARQKGTAQETQYF
TRBV9	TRBJ2-7	CASSADSGYEQYF
TRBV7-9	TRBJ1-3	CASSSIRGGNTIYF
TRBV4-1	TRBJ1-1	CASSPTVGPGYTEAFF
TRBV27	TRBJ1-6	CASSTHGSYNSPLHF
TRBV5-4	TRBJ2-5	CASSTWGGQGRETQYF